Listed below are T cell receptor beta chains from one sample, sequenced in a study of CD8+CD57+ T cells in acquired aplastic anemia. TCRdb re-derived calls from the reads in MiXCR, one entry per CDR3 protein. This sample has just over 450,000 distinct CDR3 sequences, with approximately 32% found just once. Sequencing used sorted CD4+, CD8+, or CD8+CD57+ T cells (not recorded which) from PBMCs. The receptor source for this set is a human donor with aplastic anemia. The CDR3 runs from the conserved cysteine through the conserved F or W. Each record gives: J gene, clone size, V gene, CDR3 length, D gene, CDR3 protein, CDR3 DNA. The D gene is left open where the match is weak. Size values are once, few and many counts, or a class for expanded clones, and some rows have none.

J gene: TRBJ2-3; clone size: .; V gene: TRBV7-3; CDR3 length: 14; D gene: .; CDR3 protein: CASSLTAWDGTQYF; CDR3 DNA: TGTGCCAGCAGCTTAACGGCGTGGGACGGAACGCAGTATTTT
J gene: TRBJ2-2; clone size: .; V gene: TRBV2; CDR3 length: 15; D gene: TRBD1; CDR3 protein: CASSDSTGVTGELFF; CDR3 DNA: TGTGCCAGCAGTGACAGTACAGGGGTTACCGGGGAGCTGTTTTTT
J gene: TRBJ2-7; clone size: .; V gene: TRBV15; CDR3 length: 15; D gene: .; CDR3 protein: CATSRDPGTTYEQYF; CDR3 DNA: TGTGCCACCAGCAGAGATCCGGGGACAACTTACGAGCAGTACTTC
J gene: TRBJ1-5; clone size: few; V gene: TRBV2; CDR3 length: 13; D gene: TRBD1; CDR3 protein: CASNRQGNQPQHF; CDR3 DNA: TGTGCCAGCAATAGACAGGGAAATCAGCCCCAGCATTTT
J gene: TRBJ1-3; clone size: few; V gene: TRBV2; CDR3 length: 17; D gene: TRBD1; CDR3 protein: CASTPQFNRGSGNTIYF; CDR3 DNA: TGTGCCAGCACCCCTCAATTTAACAGGGGCTCTGGAAACACCATATATTTT
J gene: TRBJ2-1; clone size: few; V gene: TRBV24-1; CDR3 length: 18; D gene: .; CDR3 protein: CATSVGYLRGTGNNEQFF; CDR3 DNA: TGTGCCACCAGTGTCGGGTACCTACGAGGAACGGGGAACAATGAGCAGTTCTTC
J gene: TRBJ2-1; clone size: few; V gene: TRBV7-9; CDR3 length: 14; D gene: TRBD1; CDR3 protein: CASSHRTDRNEQFF; CDR3 DNA: TGTGCCAGCAGCCATCGAACGGACAGGAATGAGCAGTTCTTC
J gene: TRBJ1-1; clone size: .; V gene: TRBV4-3; CDR3 length: 17; D gene: .; CDR3 protein: CASSQLGGGSLNTEAFF; CDR3 DNA: TGCGCCAGCAGCCAGCTGGGCGGGGGGTCCCTGAACACTGAAGCTTTCTTT
J gene: TRBJ2-3; clone size: .; V gene: TRBV30; CDR3 length: 13; D gene: .; CDR3 protein: CAWSAPGLDTQYF; CDR3 DNA: TGTGCCTGGAGTGCTCCCGGGCTAGATACGCAGTATTTT
J gene: TRBJ2-7; clone size: few; V gene: TRBV20-1; CDR3 length: 12; D gene: .; CDR3 protein: CSAWTPPYEQYF; CDR3 DNA: TGCAGTGCGTGGACTCCTCCCTACGAGCAGTACTTC
J gene: TRBJ2-2; clone size: once; V gene: TRBV9; CDR3 length: 17; D gene: .; CDR3 protein: CASSAPQGGEYAGELFF; CDR3 DNA: TGTGCCAGCAGCGCACCTCAGGGCGGGGAGTATGCCGGGGAGCTGTTCTTT
J gene: TRBJ2-2; clone size: many; V gene: TRBV7-9; CDR3 length: 12; D gene: .; CDR3 protein: CASSLPVGELFF; CDR3 DNA: TGTGCCAGCAGCTTACCAGTCGGGGAGCTGTTTTTT
J gene: TRBJ1-6; clone size: many; V gene: TRBV9; CDR3 length: 14; D gene: .; CDR3 protein: CASSRVQFNSPLHF; CDR3 DNA: TGTGCCAGCAGTAGGGTACAGTTTAATTCACCCCTCCACTTT
J gene: TRBJ2-7; clone size: many; V gene: TRBV10-3; CDR3 length: 12; D gene: .; CDR3 protein: CAISDTSYEQYF; CDR3 DNA: TGTGCCATCAGTGACACCTCCTACGAGCAGTACTTC
J gene: TRBJ1-6; clone size: once; V gene: TRBV11-1; CDR3 length: 16; D gene: .; CDR3 protein: CASSLASGTLNSPLHF; CDR3 DNA: TGTGCCAGCAGCTTAGCGTCGGGGACGCTTAATTCACCCCTCCACTTT
J gene: TRBJ1-4; clone size: many; V gene: TRBV2; CDR3 length: 13; D gene: .; CDR3 protein: CASNGQLNEKLFF; CDR3 DNA: TGTGCCAGCAATGGACAGCTAAATGAAAAACTGTTTTTT
J gene: TRBJ2-1; clone size: many; V gene: TRBV2; CDR3 length: 11; D gene: .; CDR3 protein: CASGGFTEQFF; CDR3 DNA: TGTGCCAGCGGGGGATTTACTGAGCAGTTCTTC
J gene: TRBJ2-3; clone size: many; V gene: TRBV20-1; CDR3 length: 14; D gene: .; CDR3 protein: CSARRDIPTDTQYF; CDR3 DNA: TGCAGTGCTAGAAGGGACATTCCCACAGATACGCAGTATTTT
J gene: TRBJ1-2; clone size: .; V gene: TRBV6-4; CDR3 length: 13; D gene: TRBD1; CDR3 protein: CASSEGTAGGYTF; CDR3 DNA: TGTGCCAGCAGTGAAGGGACAGCCGGGGGCTACACCTTC
J gene: TRBJ2-7; clone size: .; V gene: TRBV6-2/TRBV6-3; CDR3 length: 15; D gene: TRBD1; CDR3 protein: CASSPKTGDRYEQYF; CDR3 DNA: TGTGCCAGCAGCCCCAAGACAGGGGACCGCTACGAGCAGTACTTC
J gene: TRBJ2-3; clone size: once; V gene: TRBV19; CDR3 length: 15; D gene: .; CDR3 protein: CASSIEPGSSDTQYF; CDR3 DNA: TGTGCCAGTAGTATAGAACCCGGGAGTTCGGATACGCAGTATTTT
J gene: TRBJ2-7; clone size: many; V gene: TRBV10-3; CDR3 length: 16; D gene: TRBD2; CDR3 protein: CAIKTETSGGYGEQYF; CDR3 DNA: TGTGCCATCAAGACTGAGACTAGCGGGGGGTATGGCGAGCAGTACTTC
J gene: TRBJ1-2; clone size: .; V gene: TRBV7-2; CDR3 length: 12; D gene: .; CDR3 protein: CASSRGRNGYTF; CDR3 DNA: TGTGCCAGCAGCCGAGGACGGAATGGCTACACCTTC
J gene: TRBJ2-7; clone size: .; V gene: TRBV11-2; CDR3 length: 13; D gene: .; CDR3 protein: CASSPIILYEQYF; CDR3 DNA: TGTGCCAGCAGCCCTATCATTCTCTACGAGCAGTACTTC
J gene: TRBJ2-7; clone size: .; V gene: TRBV24-1; CDR3 length: 11; D gene: TRBD1; CDR3 protein: CATYRGYEQYF; CDR3 DNA: TGTGCCACCTACAGGGGCTACGAGCAGTACTTC
J gene: TRBJ1-2; clone size: many; V gene: TRBV2; CDR3 length: 14; D gene: .; CDR3 protein: CASSMGGGLSGYTF; CDR3 DNA: TGTGCCAGCAGTATGGGGGGGGGGTTGAGCGGCTACACCTTC
J gene: TRBJ2-2; clone size: .; V gene: TRBV2; CDR3 length: 12; D gene: .; CDR3 protein: CASSQSGGELFF; CDR3 DNA: TGTGCCAGCAGCCAATCGGGCGGGGAGCTGTTTTTT
J gene: TRBJ2-7; clone size: few; V gene: TRBV28; CDR3 length: 13; D gene: .; CDR3 protein: CASSSLGRYEQYF; CDR3 DNA: TGTGCCAGCAGTTCCCTGGGACGCTACGAGCAGTACTTC
J gene: TRBJ2-1; clone size: .; V gene: TRBV11-2; CDR3 length: 15; D gene: TRBD2; CDR3 protein: CASTPGGALANGQFF; CDR3 DNA: TGTGCCAGCACCCCGGGGGGGGCGCTTGCCAATGGGCAGTTCTTC
J gene: TRBJ1-2; clone size: many; V gene: TRBV7-9; CDR3 length: 15; D gene: .; CDR3 protein: CASSLEPRTDYGYTF; CDR3 DNA: TGTGCCAGCAGCTTAGAGCCCCGGACAGACTATGGCTACACCTTC